These 15 T cell receptor beta chains were all obtained from the same sample, sequenced in a study of control samples from healthy donors and cancer patients. TCRdb's table, derived via immunoSEQ multiplex PCR, lists solely in-frame clones and lacks some. The data contain around 90,000 clones, around 86% of them singletons. Material: blood. The receptors were gathered from a man younger than 40 in good health.

The chain carries TRBV18 and TRBJ1-2; D is uncertain. Trimming took off 0 bases at V and 6 bases at J, with 8 bases between the two ends. This CDR3 comprises 13 residues. Germline V gives CDR1 KGHSH, CDR2 LQKENI. The CDR3 sequence is CASSPPGINGYTF. The CDR3 DNA reads as TGTGCCAGCTCACCACCGGGTATAAATGGCTACACCTTC.

V gene TRBV6-5 combines with J gene TRBJ1-2, with TRBD1 matching 8 bases. The CDR3 is 16 amino acids. V lost 0 bases and J lost 4; bases outside the gene matches: 7. The V gene's germline CDR1 is MNHEY and CDR2 SVGAGI. The CDR3 protein is CASSYSGTGGLYGYTF. The CDR3, as DNA: TGTGCCAGCAGTTACTCGGGCACAGGGGGTCTCTATGGCTACACCTTC.

The J gene is TRBJ2-2, the V gene TRBV9; D tentatively reads TRBD1 or TRBD2 (5 bases each). V was shortened by 4 bases and J by 1 base, with 14 bases between the two germline ends. Germline assignment: CDR1 SGDLS and CDR2 YYNGEE. This CDR3 contains 16 residues. The CDR3 region is CASSTPGTENTGELFF. The CDR3 nucleotides read TGTGCCAGCAGCACCCCCGGGACGGAGAACACCGGGGAGCTGTTTTTT.

J is TRBJ2-5 and V is TRBV7-9, with 7 bases identical to TRBD1. Unmatched junction bases numbered 12, after V lost 5 bases and J lost 3 bases. The CDR3 loop spans 16 amino acids. Germline V gives CDR1 SEHNR, CDR2 FQNEAQ (reference sequence). CDR3 nucleotides: TGTGCCAGCAGCCCGGGGACAGCGGATCCAAAAGAGACCCAGTACTTC. This codes for CASSPGTADPKETQYF.

The V gene is TRBV11-2, the J gene TRBJ1-1; D might be TRBD1 (6 bases). CDR3 size: 15 residues. The V gene lost 0 bases and the J gene lost 6 bases, with 14 bases spanning the gap. CDR1 SGHAT and CDR2 FQNNGV come from the germline V gene. CDR3 in DNA: TGTGCCAGCAGCTTAGAGCCGGGGGCGTTGTCTGAAGCTTTCTTT. It translates to CASSLEPGALSEAFF.

J is TRBJ1-1 and V is TRBV28; D gene ambiguous. Germline values: CDR1 MDHEN, CDR2 SYDVKM. The length of the CDR3 is 11 residues. V lost 5 bases, J lost 5 bases, and 6 bases lay in between. Here the CDR3 DNA reads TGTGCCAGCAGTATTAGAACTGAAGCTTTCTTT. Translation: CASSIRTEAFF.

This chain links TRBV7-8 with TRBJ2-2; D is possibly TRBD1 (6 bases). This CDR3 spans 16 amino acids. Trimming pared 1 base from V and 2 bases from J, leaving 11 bases between. Germline CDR1 and CDR2: SGHVS and FQNEAQ. CDR3 protein: CASSLGQASNTGELFF. In DNA form, the CDR3 reads TGTGCCAGCAGCTTAGGACAGGCAAGCAACACCGGGGAGCTGTTTTTT.

The gene calls are TRBV7-9 and TRBJ1-4, with D uncertain. Trimming shortened V by 8 bases and J by 4 bases, and 14 bases separated the two germline ends. This CDR3 is built from 14 residues. Germline CDR1 is SEHNR and CDR2 is FQNEAQ (reference sequence). The CDR3 loop reads CASAQTGNNEKLFF. The CDR3 region has the DNA TGTGCCAGCGCCCAGACCGGGAATAATGAAAAACTGTTTTTT.

This chain uses TRBV18 with TRBJ1-3, with 10 bases fitting TRBD1. CDR1 and CDR2 (germline): KGHSH, LQKENI. The ends lost 3 bases at V and 4 bases at J; junction bases unmatched: 6. The CDR3 has 16 amino acids. CDR3 nucleotide sequence: TGTGCCAGCTCACCTCCGGGACAGGGGACGGGAAACACCATATATTTT. It specifies CASSPPGQGTGNTIYF.

The CDR3 reads CAIKAGGGNEQFF. In nucleotides, the CDR3 is TGTGCCATCAAAGCGGGGGGGGGAAATGAGCAGTTCTTC. The rearrangement links TRBV10-3 to TRBJ2-1; 10 bases are shared with TRBD2. This CDR3 is built from 13 residues. CDR1 and CDR2 (germline): ENHRY, SYGVKD. Trimming at V came to 7 bases and at J to 7 bases, leaving 4 bases not matched to a gene.

The rearrangement links TRBV2 to TRBJ1-2; 7 bases line up with TRBD1. Per germline, CDR1 SNHLY and CDR2 FYNNEI. This CDR3 is 15 amino acids long. V was pared by 1 base and J by 7 bases, with 9 bases of the junction left unmatched. DNA of the CDR3: TGTGCCAGCAGTGAAGTCCAAACAGGGGCGGGTGGCTACACCTTC. Encoded protein: CASSEVQTGAGGYTF.

The chain carries TRBV18 and TRBJ2-7; possibly TRBD1 for D (5 bases). Germline loops: CDR1 KGHSH, CDR2 LQKENI. The length of the CDR3 is 13 residues. Deletions cut 2 bases from V and 5 bases from J, with 10 bases between. The CDR3 loop reads CASSPKQVHEQYF. The CDR3 nucleotides read TGTGCCAGCTCACCAAAACAGGTCCACGAGCAGTACTTC.

V is TRBV9 and J is TRBJ2-3, with D perhaps matching TRBD1 (5 bases). Germline loops: CDR1 SGDLS, CDR2 YYNGEE. This CDR3 is 18 amino acids long. Trimming pared 6 bases from V and 0 bases from J, leaving 23 bases between. This CDR3 is CASTKGPGWGSSTDTQYF. DNA of the CDR3: TGTGCCAGCACCAAAGGTCCAGGGTGGGGTTCTAGCACAGATACGCAGTATTTT.

V gene TRBV27 combines with J gene TRBJ1-3; 9 bases align to TRBD1. The V segment lost 3 bases and the J segment 2 bases; nucleotides outside the gene matches: 2. This CDR3 is built from 15 residues. Germline CDR1 is MNHEY and CDR2 is SMNVEV (reference sequence). The CDR3, as DNA: TGTGCCAGCAGTTTCCGACAGGGGGCTGGAAACACCATATATTTT. This translates into CASSFRQGAGNTIYF.

This chain links TRBV9 with TRBJ2-5, with D unresolved. Trimming left V 1 base short and J 1 base short, with 11 bases between. The germline V gene has CDR1 SGDLS and CDR2 YYNGEE. The CDR3 is 15 residues long. In DNA form, the CDR3 reads TGTGCCAGCAGCGTATTCAGGAAGACCCAAGAGACCCAGTACTTC. Translated, it gives CASSVFRKTQETQYF. The whole variable domain, remainder taken from reference TRBV9 and TRBJ2-5, is DSGVTQTPKHLITATGQRVTLRCSPRSGDLSVYWYQQSLDQGLQFLIQYYNGEERAKGNILERFSAQQFPDLHSELNLSSLELGDSALYFCASSVFRKTQETQYFGPGTRLLVL.